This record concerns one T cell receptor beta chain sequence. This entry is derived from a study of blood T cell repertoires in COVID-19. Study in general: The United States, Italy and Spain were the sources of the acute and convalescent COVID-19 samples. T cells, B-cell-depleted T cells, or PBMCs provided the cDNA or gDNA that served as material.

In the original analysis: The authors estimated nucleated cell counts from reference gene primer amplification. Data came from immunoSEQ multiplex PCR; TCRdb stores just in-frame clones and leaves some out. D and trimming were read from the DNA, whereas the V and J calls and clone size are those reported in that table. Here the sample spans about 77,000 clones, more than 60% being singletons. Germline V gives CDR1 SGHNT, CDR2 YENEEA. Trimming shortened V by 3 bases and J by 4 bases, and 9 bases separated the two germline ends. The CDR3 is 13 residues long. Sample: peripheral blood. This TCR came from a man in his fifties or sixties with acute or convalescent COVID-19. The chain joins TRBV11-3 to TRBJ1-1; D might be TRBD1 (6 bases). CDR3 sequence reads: CASSLGAATEAFF. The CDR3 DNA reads TGTGCCAGCAGCTTGGGGGCCGCCACTGAAGCTTTCTTT.